The source of this TCR beta chain is a study of T cells after yellow fever vaccination. Study-wide points: Contaminating bulk clonotypes could be abundant in FACS-sorted repertoires.

TCRdb ran MiXCR on the 5' RACE reads and lists one entry per CDR3 protein. The sample shows 620,000 or so distinct CDR3 sequences, around 12% of them seen only once. This clonotype was seen repeatedly, ten times or more. Its target is unknown. The CDR3 length is 17 residues. V dropped 0 bases and J dropped 4 bases, with 16 bases sitting between them. CDR1 and CDR2 from the germline V gene are SGHRS and YFSETQ. The chain links TRBV5-1 to TRBJ2-2; perhaps TRBD1 as D (6 bases). The sample here was PBMCs, taken on the day of the yellow fever booster vaccination. This clonotype originated in a man in his thirties or forties who received the YFV17D yellow fever vaccine. The CDR3 coding sequence is TGCGCCAGCAGCTTGGCCGGTTCAGGGGCTCCCACCGGGGAGCTGTTTTTT. It specifies CASSLAGSGAPTGELFF.